The 31 T cell receptor beta chains given below trace back to one sample, sequenced in a study of blood T cell repertoires in COVID-19. Clones were read by immunoSEQ multiplex PCR, and TCRdb kept only the in-frame ones, dropping some. The sample contains approximately 250,000 clones, around 90% of which appear only once. The sample comprised peripheral blood. The receptors here all came from a woman aged 70-85 years with COVID-19, enrolled during active disease.

A word on this clone: The same CDR3 is also encoded by other DNA sequences in this sample. This sequence joins TRBV3-1 (or the pseudogene TRBV3-2) and TRBJ2-1; unclear D gene. CDR1 and CDR2 from the germline V gene are LGHDT and YNNKEL (reference sequence). This CDR3 region has 13 residues. Trimming left V 2 bases short and J 3 bases short, with 5 bases between. The CDR3 DNA sequence: TGTGCCAGCAGCCAAACCAGCTACAATGAGCAGTTCTTC. It codes for CASSQTSYNEQFF.

The V and J genes are TRBV3-1 (or the pseudogene TRBV3-2) and TRBJ1-5, with unresolved D. V gave up 2 bases and J gave up 4 bases, with 6 bases separating them. Looked up from germline, CDR1 is LGHDT and CDR2 is YNNKEL (reference sequence). The CDR3 spans 13 residues. In DNA form, the CDR3 reads TGTGCCAGCAGCCAACAAGAGAATCAGCCCCAGCATTTT. As protein: CASSQQENQPQHF.

The chain has TRBV10-3 and TRBJ2-7, with a possible D match to TRBD2 (6 bases). V was shortened by 4 bases and J by 2 bases, with 18 bases between the two germline ends. The V gene's germline CDR1 is ENHRY and CDR2 SYGVKD. CDR3 length: 16 amino acids. CDR3: CAISGVGSGSAYEQYF. Here the CDR3 DNA reads TGTGCCATCAGTGGGGTCGGGAGCGGCTCCGCCTACGAGCAGTACTTC.

The rearrangement links TRBV30 to TRBJ1-6; unclear D gene. There are 12 residues in the CDR3. CDR1 is GTSNPN and CDR2 is SVGIG in the germline V gene (reference sequence). V shed 0 bases and J shed 8 bases, with 5 bases lying between them. This CDR3 is CAWSVQYSPLHF. The DNA for the CDR3 is TGTGCCTGGAGTGTACAATATTCACCCCTCCACTTT.

Here the CDR3 reads CASSEDAPGWRPQHF. As DNA, the CDR3 is TGTGCCAGCAGTGAAGATGCGCCAGGGTGGCGGCCCCAGCATTTT. The gene calls are TRBV6-1 and TRBJ1-5; a possible D gene is TRBD1 (5 bases). V lost 1 base to trimming and J lost 9 bases, with 16 bases between them. CDR1 is MNHNS and CDR2 is SASEGT in the germline V gene. There are 15 residues in the CDR3.

DNA of the CDR3: TGTGCCACCGGGGGGAATGGAGAGACCCAGTACTTC. Residues: CATGGNGETQYF. The chain has TRBV24-1 and TRBJ2-5; D is possibly TRBD2 (6 bases). The CDR3 is 12 amino acids. V shed 9 bases and J shed 4 bases, with 11 bases lying between them. Germline V gives CDR1 KGHDR, CDR2 SFDVKD.

The rearrangement links TRBV5-1 to TRBJ2-7; TRBD1 matches 10 bases. Germline V gene sequence: CDR1 SGHRS, CDR2 YFSETQ. J lost 0 bases, V lost 4 bases, and 7 bases had no gene match. The CDR3 sequence is 16 residues long. CDR3 nucleotides: TGCGCCAGCAGCGCGTGGGACAGGGGTTTCTCCTACGAGCAGTACTTC. As protein: CASSAWDRGFSYEQYF.

The chain uses TRBV10-3 and TRBJ1-6; TRBD1 agrees at 7 bases. J lost 5 bases, V lost 6 bases, and 4 bases had no gene match. The germline gives CDR1 ENHRY, CDR2 SYGVKD. The CDR3 covers 14 residues. As DNA, the CDR3 is TGTGCCATCAGGGGACAGTCGGATAATTCACCCCTCCACTTT. This encodes CAIRGQSDNSPLHF.

The rearrangement joins TRBV13 to TRBJ2-7, with TRBD2 as a possible D gene (6 bases). This CDR3 contains 15 residues. CDR1 is PRHDT and CDR2 is FYEKMQ in the germline V gene (reference sequence). Trimming stripped 3 bases from V and 3 bases from J, with 15 bases between. CDR3 in DNA: TGTGCCAGCAGCTTGTGGGGCACCGGGGGCTACGAGCAGTACTTC. It specifies CASSLWGTGGYEQYF.

This chain connects TRBV5-1 to TRBJ1-6; no firm D call. The V and J ends lost 0 bases and 0 bases respectively, with 13 bases between them. In germline, CDR1 is SGHRS, CDR2 YFSETQ. This CDR3 has 18 residues. CDR3 DNA: TGCGCCAGCAGCTTGGCAGGACTCCAAAGCTCCTATAATTCACCCCTCCACTTT. Amino acid sequence: CASSLAGLQSSYNSPLHF.

J is TRBJ2-1 and V is TRBV6-9; D gene uncertain. The CDR3 is 12 residues long. Trimming pared 6 bases from V and 4 bases from J, leaving 7 bases between. CDR1 MNHGY and CDR2 SVAAGI come from the germline V gene. CDR3 DNA: TGTGCCAGCAGCGTCTTATACAATGAGCAGTTCTTC. Its protein product is CASSVLYNEQFF.

The chain is built from TRBV15 and TRBJ2-7, with D possibly matching TRBD2 (6 bases). The CDR3 sequence is 13 residues long. Germline values: CDR1 LNHNV, CDR2 YYDKDF (reference sequence). With 0 bases removed from V and 4 bases from J, the gap between germline ends came to 7 bases. CDR3 in amino acids: CATSRDGGYEQYF. The CDR3, as DNA: TGTGCCACCAGCAGAGATGGAGGGTACGAGCAGTACTTC.

In this sample, this clone turned up a few times. The chain joins TRBV27 to TRBJ1-2, with 8 bases lining up with TRBD1. The CDR3 spans 15 residues. V lost 5 bases and J lost 8; bases outside the gene matches: 13. The germline gives CDR1 MNHEY, CDR2 SMNVEV (reference sequence). CDR3 region: CASSPQGQGGSGYTF. The CDR3 DNA reads TGTGCCAGCAGTCCCCAAGGACAGGGAGGTAGCGGCTACACCTTC.

This clone occurred once. The rearrangement uses TRBV15 and TRBJ1-5, with D tentatively TRBD1 (6 bases). CDR1 and CDR2 (germline): LNHNV, YYDKDF (reference sequence). There are 15 residues in the CDR3. Trimming took 0 bases from V and 5 from J, leaving 11 bases between them. The CDR3: CATSRDGGWDQPQHF. The CDR3 DNA is TGTGCCACCAGCAGAGATGGGGGCTGGGATCAGCCCCAGCATTTT.

The rearrangement joins TRBV6-5 to TRBJ1-1, with D unresolved. The germline V and J ends were trimmed by 7 bases and 5 bases, with 8 bases remaining between them. The V gene's germline CDR1 is MNHEY and CDR2 SVGAGI. The CDR3 contains 11 residues. This CDR3 is CASMRETEAFF. The CDR3 DNA follows: TGTGCCAGCATGAGGGAGACTGAAGCTTTCTTT.

This clone was observed a single time. The CDR3 protein is CASRKSGLPGEQYF. The CDR3 DNA follows: TGTGCCAGCAGGAAGAGTGGACTACCCGGGGAGCAGTACTTC. The chain combines TRBV3-1 (or the pseudogene TRBV3-2) with TRBJ2-7; D possibly corresponds to TRBD2 (6 bases). Germline values: CDR1 LGHDT, CDR2 YNNKEL (reference sequence). V was cut by 6 bases and J by 7 bases, with 19 bases left in between. The CDR3 has 14 amino acids.

V is TRBV27 and J is TRBJ2-7; D unclear. The CDR3 is 13 amino acids. Between the trimmed V and J ends, which lost 0 bases and 6 bases, there was a span of 9 bases. Germline values: CDR1 MNHEY, CDR2 SMNVEV (reference sequence). CDR3 sequence (DNA): TGTGCCAGCAGTTTATCAGCAATCGGCGAGCAGTACTTC. This encodes CASSLSAIGEQYF.

V gene TRBV2 combines with J gene TRBJ1-2; D is perhaps TRBD1 (6 bases). Trimming stripped 6 bases from V and 2 bases from J, with 7 bases between. Germline CDR1 and CDR2: SNHLY and FYNNEI. The CDR3 extends over 12 amino acids. CDR3 DNA: TGTGCCAGCAGCCAGGGGAACTATGGCTACACCTTC. Amino acid sequence: CASSQGNYGYTF.

The V gene is TRBV10-1, the J gene TRBJ2-2, with 11 bases fitting TRBD2. Germline trimming cut 2 bases from V and 2 bases from J; bases unmatched to any gene: 22. CDR3 length: 23 amino acids. Germline CDR1 reads WNHNN; CDR2 reads SYGVQD (reference sequence). The CDR3 DNA sequence: TGCGCCAGCAGTGAGGGCGGGCCGGCCGACCGATTAGCGGGAGGGCCTAACACCGGGGAGCTGTTTTTT. This sequence encodes CASSEGGPADRLAGGPNTGELFF.

The rearrangement uses TRBV5-6 and TRBJ1-5; 10 bases fit TRBD1. J gave up 5 bases and V 3 bases, and 5 bases lay outside the gene matches. The CDR3 covers 15 residues. From germline, CDR1 is SGHDT and CDR2 YYEEEE. The CDR3 coding sequence is TGTGCCAGCAGCTCGGGACAGGGGATTCATCAGCCCCAGCATTTT. Its protein is CASSSGQGIHQPQHF.

The chain couples TRBV14 to TRBJ1-5, with a tentative D call TRBD1 (5 bases). Germline values: CDR1 SGHDN, CDR2 FVKESK. This CDR3 is built from 12 residues. The ends were cut back, 4 bases at V and 10 bases at J, with 11 bases in the middle. Here the CDR3 DNA reads TGTGCCAGCAGCCCGGGGGTGGGACCCCAGCATTTT. Its translation is CASSPGVGPQHF.

CDR3 region: CASSQDEGATNEKLFF. CDR3 DNA sequence: TGCGCCAGCAGCCAAGACGAGGGGGCAACTAATGAAAAACTGTTTTTT. V is TRBV4-1 and J is TRBJ1-4; the D gene is possibly TRBD1 (6 bases). This CDR3 region has 16 residues. Germline-derived CDR1 and CDR2 are MGHRA and YSYEKL. Trimming removed 0 bases at V and 0 bases at J, with 8 bases between.

With respect to this clone: The same CDR3 also results from other DNA sequences found in this sample. This sequence joins TRBV6-5 and TRBJ2-7, with 7 bases identical to TRBD1. The CDR3 consists of 13 residues. Losses at the gene ends were 6 bases for V and 2 bases for J; bases not matched to a gene: 4. CDR1 and CDR2 from the germline V gene are MNHEY and SVGAGI. CDR3 in amino acids: CASSRDRTYEQYF. CDR3 nucleotides: TGTGCCAGCAGCCGGGACAGAACCTACGAGCAGTACTTC.

The chain employs TRBV19 and TRBJ2-3, with TRBD2 as a possible D gene (6 bases). CDR3 length: 14 residues. The V and J ends lost 3 bases and 2 bases respectively, with 9 bases between them. From germline, CDR1 is LNHDA and CDR2 SQIVND (reference sequence). The CDR3 protein is CASSIVADTDTQYF. DNA for the CDR3: TGTGCCAGTAGTATTGTAGCGGACACAGATACGCAGTATTTT.

This CDR3 reads CASSEVSTAGYTF. The CDR3 DNA reads as TGTGCCAGCAGTGAAGTTTCGACAGCGGGCTACACCTTC. The chain links TRBV9 to TRBJ1-2; D may be TRBD1 (5 bases). Trimming left V 5 bases short and J 8 bases short, with 16 bases between. Germline V CDR1 and CDR2: SGDLS, YYNGEE. This CDR3 contains 13 residues.

The rearrangement joins TRBV5-1 to TRBJ2-3; 9 bases are shared with TRBD1. The CDR3 loop spans 15 amino acids. With 3 bases clipped from V and 6 bases from J, the junction kept 8 bases outside the gene matches. Germline CDR1 SGHRS, CDR2 YFSETQ. The CDR3 DNA reads TGCGCCAGCAGCTCGTCGGGACAGGGAATCGATACGCAGTATTTT. It translates to CASSSSGQGIDTQYF.

The V gene is TRBV10-1, the J gene TRBJ2-7; TRBD2 aligns across 10 bases. V gave up 8 bases and J gave up 0 bases; unmatched junction bases: 7. CDR1 is WNHNN and CDR2 is SYGVQD in the germline V gene (reference sequence). The CDR3 length is 15 residues. CDR3 region: CASGVAGGFSYEQYF. For the CDR3, the DNA is TGCGCCAGCGGCGTAGCGGGAGGTTTCTCCTACGAGCAGTACTTC.

This CDR3 reads CAWTEGLAGVADTQYF. The CDR3 coding sequence is TGTGCCTGGACAGAAGGACTAGCGGGAGTCGCAGATACGCAGTATTTT. The chain combines TRBV30 with TRBJ2-3; 13 nucleotides line up with TRBD2. The germline gives CDR1 GTSNPN, CDR2 SVGIG (reference sequence). The CDR3 totals 16 residues. Losses at the gene ends were 4 bases for V and 4 bases for J; bases not matched to a gene: 8.

This clone was seen many times. The chain uses TRBV6-5 and TRBJ1-2; D is perhaps TRBD1 (6 bases). CDR1 is MNHEY, CDR2 SVGAGI, per germline. V lost 5 bases and J lost 3, with 16 bases in between. CDR3 length equals 15 residues. This chain's CDR3 is CASSPDRRADYGYTF. The CDR3 DNA reads as TGTGCCAGCAGTCCTGACAGGCGAGCGGACTATGGCTACACCTTC.

This clone showed up just a few times. The V gene is TRBV5-4, the J gene TRBJ2-7; 8 bases map to TRBD2. Germline V gene lookup returns CDR1 SGHNT and CDR2 YYREEE (reference sequence). The CDR3 covers 15 residues. Losses at the gene ends were 0 bases for V and 4 bases for J; bases not matched to a gene: 6. Here the CDR3 reads CASSLAGGPIYEQYF. CDR3 DNA sequence: TGTGCCAGCAGCTTGGCGGGAGGGCCGATATACGAGCAGTACTTC.

For this clone: In the same sample, other DNA sequences code for this CDR3. This sequence joins TRBV5-1 and TRBJ2-1, with a tentative D call TRBD2 (6 bases). Trimming stripped 2 bases from V and 7 bases from J, with 7 bases between. CDR3 size: 12 residues. Germline V gene sequence: CDR1 SGHRS, CDR2 YFSETQ. The CDR3 here is CASSLSGNEQFF. CDR3 sequence (DNA): TGCGCCAGCAGCTTAAGCGGGAATGAGCAGTTCTTC.